The clone carrying this TCR beta chain was seen a handful of times. Through a sample-barcoded 5' primer and a J-beta primer mix, a second PCR was run for roughly 6 to 11 cycles. Each CDR3 protein is one row after TCRdb ran MiXCR on the 5' RACE reads. This table has about 1.8 million distinct CDR3 sequences, about 49% appearing once. This sample is drawn from a study of blood T cells in healthy people across ages. The CDR3 extends over 12 amino acids. Germline V gene data show CDR1 as SGHDT and CDR2 as YYEEEE. V lost 6 bases, J lost 6 bases, and 11 bases lay in between. The clonotype originates from a woman aged 40 to 50 in good health. The rearrangement uses TRBV5-6 and TRBJ2-3; no clear D gene. The sample comprised blood. The CDR3 DNA is TGTGCCAGCACCGAATCCCTGGATACGCAGTATTTT. This sequence encodes CASTESLDTQYF. The complete variable domain, with remaining parts taken from reference TRBV5-6 and TRBJ2-3, reads DAGVTQSPTHLIKTRGQQVTLRCSPKSGHDTVSWYQQALGQGPQFIFQYYEEEERQRGNFPDRFSGHQFPNYSSELNVNALLLGDSALYLCASTESLDTQYFGPGTRLTVL.